Only a few counts were recorded for the clone carrying this T cell receptor beta chain. Antigen unknown. The mixed lymphocyte reaction cells were cocultured at 37°C for around six days. These data come from a study of siplizumab effects on memory and regulatory T cells. This CDR3 spans 12 amino acids. Germline V CDR1 and CDR2: SEHNR, FQNEAQ (reference sequence). Trimming removed 1 base from V and 3 bases from J, with 3 bases in between. This table comes from immunoSEQ multiplex PCR, and its TCRdb copy is limited to in-frame clones, with some not included. The top ten hold 38% of the sample, which has roughly 11,000 clones, around half seen once. Study-level points and caveats: In siplizumab cultures, the suppressive function of proliferating Tregs remained unconfirmed.

The sequence derives from a human donor in good health; the cells came from an allogeneic mixed lymphocyte reaction. Some clones in this sample may be carry-over from other donors' samples. Material for sequencing was CFSE-low (dividing) CD8+ T cells sorted from an allogeneic mixed lymphocyte reaction. The V gene is TRBV7-9, the J gene TRBJ1-1; D remains unclear. The CDR3 spells CASSLGYTEAFF. In DNA form, the CDR3 reads TGTGCCAGCAGCTTAGGGTACACTGAAGCTTTCTTT.